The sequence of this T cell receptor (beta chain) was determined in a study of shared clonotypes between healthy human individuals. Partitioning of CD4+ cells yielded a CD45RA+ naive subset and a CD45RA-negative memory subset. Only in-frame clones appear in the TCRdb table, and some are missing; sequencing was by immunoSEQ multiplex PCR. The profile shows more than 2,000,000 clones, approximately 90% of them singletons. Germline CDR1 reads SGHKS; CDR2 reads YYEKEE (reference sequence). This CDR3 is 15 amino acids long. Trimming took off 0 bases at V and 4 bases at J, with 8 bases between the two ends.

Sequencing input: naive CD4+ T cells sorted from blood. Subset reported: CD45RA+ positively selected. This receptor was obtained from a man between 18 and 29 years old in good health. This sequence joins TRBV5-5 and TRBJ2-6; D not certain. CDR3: CASSLDGPGANVLTF. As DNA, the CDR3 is TGTGCCAGCAGCTTGGATGGGCCCGGGGCCAACGTCCTGACTTTC.